The 28 T cell receptor beta chains given below trace back to one sample, sequenced in a study of T cell responses to AZD1222 COVID-19 vaccine. Profiling relied on immunoSEQ multiplex PCR, and the TCRdb table lists in-frame clones only, not all of them. The table lists about 100,000 clones, about 88% of them singletons. The sequencing here drew on peripheral blood, taken on day 0 of AZD1222 vaccination. The origin of the receptors is an adult in good health.

This rearrangement joins TRBV5-1 to TRBJ2-2; D gene uncertain. The germline CDR1 and CDR2 sequences are SGHRS and YFSETQ. The CDR3 has 14 amino acids. Trimming took off 4 bases at V and 4 bases at J, with 11 bases between the two ends. CDR3 amino acids: CASSAAVITGELFF. The CDR3 nucleotides are TGCGCCAGCAGCGCCGCGGTGATCACCGGGGAGCTGTTTTTT.

The chain couples TRBV10-3 to TRBJ2-7; D gene uncertain. The CDR3 is 12 residues long. Germline-derived CDR1 and CDR2 are ENHRY and SYGVKD. V lost 5 bases to trimming and J lost 2 bases, with 7 bases between them. CDR3 DNA: TGTGCCATCAGTCATGAAACCTACGAGCAGTACTTC. As protein: CAISHETYEQYF.

The rearrangement links TRBV6-5 to TRBJ2-1; D may match TRBD1 or TRBD2 (5 bases each). The germline gives CDR1 MNHEY, CDR2 SVGAGI. This CDR3 has 11 amino acids. The CDR3 sequence: CAGRELNEQFF. The CDR3 bases are TGTGCAGGCAGGGAGCTAAATGAGCAGTTCTTC.

This clone was picked up one time. The chain uses TRBV19 and TRBJ2-1; TRBD1 might be the D (6 bases). This CDR3 spans 14 amino acids. With 2 bases removed from V and 10 bases from J, the gap between germline ends came to 15 bases. Germline CDR1 reads LNHDA; CDR2 reads SQIVND (reference sequence). CDR3 loop: CASSIRSQGGEQFF. CDR3 coding DNA: TGTGCCAGTAGTATAAGGTCACAGGGCGGGGAGCAGTTCTTC.

The chain employs TRBV5-4 and TRBJ1-6; perhaps TRBD1 as D (5 bases). Germline assignment: CDR1 SGHNT and CDR2 YYREEE (reference sequence). Trimming pared 4 bases from V and 7 bases from J, leaving 15 bases between. CDR3 length: 15 amino acids. The CDR3 DNA is TGTGCCAGCAGCCTCCGGGGGGGGAGCAATTCACCCCTCCACTTT. This translates into CASSLRGGSNSPLHF.

This chain connects TRBV24-1 to TRBJ1-2; no clear D gene. V lost 2 bases and J 4 bases, leaving 7 bases between the germline ends. The CDR3 length is 13 residues. Germline lookup yields CDR1 KGHDR and CDR2 SFDVKD. Here the CDR3 reads CATSDSPFYGYTF. The CDR3 DNA reads as TGTGCCACCAGTGATTCTCCCTTCTATGGCTACACCTTC.

The chain recombines TRBV29-1 with TRBJ1-2; D remains ambiguous. V lost 2 bases to trimming and J lost 8 bases, with 9 bases between them. CDR3 length: 11 amino acids. Per the germline V gene, CDR1 is SQVTM and CDR2 is ANQGSEA. Written as DNA, the CDR3 is TGCAGCGTTGAATTGAAAGGGGGCTACACCTTC. Translation: CSVELKGGYTF.

The V and J genes are TRBV5-6 and TRBJ2-2; no firm D call. Germline values: CDR1 SGHDT, CDR2 YYEEEE. This CDR3 contains 14 residues. V lost 0 bases, J lost 6 bases, and 9 bases lay in between. The chain's CDR3 is CASSLVFRAGELFF. CDR3 bases: TGTGCCAGCAGCTTGGTTTTCCGGGCCGGGGAGCTGTTTTTT. Filled out from reference TRBV5-6 and TRBJ2-2, the complete variable domain reads DAGVTQSPTHLIKTRGQQVTLRCSPKSGHDTVSWYQQALGQGPQFIFQYYEEEERQRGNFPDRFSGHQFPNYSSELNVNALLLGDSALYLCASSLVFRAGELFFGEGSRLTVL.

The gene calls are TRBV11-1 and TRBJ1-1; D remains unclear. Germline V gene data show CDR1 as SGHAT and CDR2 as FQDESV (reference sequence). Trimming left V 2 bases short and J 6 bases short, with 13 bases between. The length of the CDR3 is 14 residues. The CDR3 loop reads CASSLIIGVPEAFF. The CDR3 coding sequence is TGTGCCAGCAGCTTAATTATAGGTGTCCCTGAAGCTTTCTTT.

This clone has just one count. The V and J genes are TRBV19 and TRBJ2-7, with TRBD1 matching over 8 bases. This CDR3 has 14 amino acids. From germline, CDR1 is LNHDA and CDR2 SQIVND (reference sequence). The V segment lost 4 bases and the J segment 0 bases; nucleotides outside the gene matches: 2. CDR3 region: CASSSDRGSYEQYF. Here the CDR3 DNA reads TGTGCCAGTAGTAGTGACAGGGGCTCCTACGAGCAGTACTTC.

V usage is TRBV3-1 (or the pseudogene TRBV3-2) and J usage is TRBJ2-7, with a weak D call TRBD1 (5 bases). Germline CDR1 reads LGHDT; CDR2 reads YNNKEL (reference sequence). This CDR3 has 14 residues. Between the trimmed V and J ends, which lost 1 base and 6 bases, there was a span of 13 bases. CDR3 region: CASSQGRGLGEQYF. The CDR3 DNA reads as TGTGCCAGCAGCCAAGGTAGGGGTTTAGGCGAGCAGTACTTC.

The CDR3 sequence is CAISEVRDTQYF. The DNA for the CDR3 is TGTGCCATCAGTGAAGTGAGAGATACGCAGTATTTT. The chain employs TRBV10-3 and TRBJ2-3; no clear D. Germline CDR1 and CDR2: ENHRY and SYGVKD. Trimming pared 3 bases from V and 5 bases from J, leaving 6 bases between. The CDR3 extends over 12 amino acids.

V is TRBV18 and J is TRBJ1-5; D is unresolved. Between the trimmed V and J ends, which lost 3 bases and 0 bases, there was a span of 9 bases. Germline assignment: CDR1 KGHSH and CDR2 LQKENI. The CDR3 is 15 amino acids. CDR3: CASSPRTDSNQPQHF. The CDR3 DNA reads TGTGCCAGCTCACCCCGGACGGATAGCAATCAGCCCCAGCATTTT.

The rearrangement uses TRBV15 and TRBJ2-1, with 9 bases matching TRBD1. V lost 1 base, J lost 5 bases, and 6 bases stayed unmatched. The CDR3 is 16 residues long. Per germline, CDR1 LNHNV and CDR2 YYDKDF (reference sequence). The CDR3 region has the DNA TGTGCCACCAGCAGAGGGACAGGGGTAGGACACAATGAGCAGTTCTTC. Protein product: CATSRGTGVGHNEQFF.

The CDR3 region has the DNA TGCGCCAGCAGCCGGGACAACTACGAGCAGTACTTC. Its translation: CASSRDNYEQYF. The chain carries TRBV5-1 and TRBJ2-7, with D possibly matching TRBD1 (6 bases). The CDR3 totals 12 residues. Looked up from germline, CDR1 is SGHRS and CDR2 is YFSETQ. V was clipped by 4 bases and J by 3 bases, with 8 bases between them.

V and J are TRBV5-1 and TRBJ2-5; D gene ambiguous. The CDR3 loop spans 14 amino acids. Germline CDR1 is SGHRS and CDR2 is YFSETQ. Trimming pared 4 bases from V and 1 base from J, leaving 11 bases between. CDR3 bases: TGCGCCAGCAGCAGTACGCTGAGCCAAGAGACCCAGTACTTC. It specifies CASSSTLSQETQYF.

The chain has TRBV11-2 and TRBJ2-7, with D possibly matching TRBD1 (6 bases). This CDR3 contains 13 residues. Per germline, CDR1 SGHAT and CDR2 FQNNGV. The V end lost 1 base, the J end lost 4 bases, and 8 bases lay between the germline ends. The DNA of the CDR3 is TGTGCCAGCAGCTTAGGACAGGTTTACGAGCAGTACTTC. Protein sequence: CASSLGQVYEQYF.

This chain uses TRBV18 with TRBJ1-1, with D perhaps TRBD1 (5 bases). Germline-derived CDR1 and CDR2 are KGHSH and LQKENI. Trimming took 1 base from V and 5 from J, leaving 14 bases between them. There are 15 residues in the CDR3. The CDR3 DNA is TGTGCCAGCTCACCACGACGAGGGGATGATACTGAAGCTTTCTTT. It yields the protein CASSPRRGDDTEAFF. The variable domain in full, completed from reference TRBV18 and TRBJ1-1, reads NAGVMQNPRHLVRRRGQEARLRCSPMKGHSHVYWYRQLPEEGLKFMVYLQKENIIDESGMPKERFSAEFPKEGPSILRIQQVVRGDSAAYFCASSPRRGDDTEAFFGQGTRLTVV.

CDR3 amino acids: CASRPGTEALGYTF. In nucleotides, the CDR3 is TGTGCCAGCAGGCCCGGGACAGAAGCTTTGGGCTACACCTTC. The chain combines TRBV6-5 with TRBJ1-2, with TRBD1 matching 7 bases. The CDR3 covers 14 residues. V shed 6 bases, J shed 8 bases, and the junction held 12 bases outside the gene matches. Germline V CDR1 and CDR2: MNHEY, SVGAGI.

The gene calls are TRBV4-2 and TRBJ2-3, with 8 bases that match TRBD2. V lost 1 base and J lost 5; bases outside the gene matches: 8. The CDR3 loop spans 16 amino acids. CDR1 and CDR2 from the germline V gene are LGHNA and YNFKEQ. Written as DNA, the CDR3 is TGTGCCAGCAGCCAAGGGGGGACTAGTTGGCAAGATACGCAGTATTTT. Encoded protein: CASSQGGTSWQDTQYF.

The chain employs TRBV7-2 and TRBJ1-1; possible D gene TRBD1, 5 bases. Deletions cut 1 base from V and 3 bases from J, with 15 bases between. The CDR3 loop spans 16 amino acids. CDR1 and CDR2 from the germline V gene are SGHTA and FQGNSA. The CDR3 nucleotides read TGTGCCAGCAGCTTAGTTGCGGGGCAGATCCACACTGAAGCTTTCTTT. This gives the protein CASSLVAGQIHTEAFF.

The chain couples TRBV11-3 to TRBJ2-2; TRBD1 aligns across 7 bases. CDR3 length equals 13 residues. V was clipped by 3 bases and J by 6 bases; unmatched bases: 1. CDR1 and CDR2 from the germline V gene are SGHNT and YENEEA. The CDR3: CASSFRGSGELFF. For the CDR3, the DNA is TGTGCCAGCAGCTTCAGGGGGTCCGGGGAGCTGTTTTTT.

The chain is built from TRBV12-3 or TRBV12-4 and TRBJ1-1; 9 bases are a match to TRBD1. CDR3 size: 12 residues. The J segment lost 7 bases and the V segment lost 5 bases, leaving 2 bases of the junction unmatched. The CDR3 region has the DNA TGTGCCAGCAGTCCGGGACAGGGTGAAGCTTTCTTT. Protein: CASSPGQGEAFF.

The chain uses TRBV11-2 and TRBJ2-1; 7 bases line up with TRBD1. The length of the CDR3 is 12 residues. With V trimmed by 2 bases and J by 8 bases, 0 bases remained unmatched. Germline-derived CDR1 and CDR2 are SGHAT and FQNNGV. The CDR3 reads CASSLQGDEQFF. CDR3 in DNA: TGTGCCAGCAGCTTACAGGGGGATGAGCAGTTCTTC.

The chain combines TRBV27 with TRBJ1-1, with D possibly matching TRBD1 (5 bases). Per germline, CDR1 MNHEY and CDR2 SMNVEV (reference sequence). The CDR3 is 14 amino acids. Deletions cut 2 bases from V and 5 bases from J, with 12 bases between. CDR3 sequence (DNA): TGTGCCAGCAGTTTAGGGGACCCCCGGACTGAAGCTTTCTTT. This codes for CASSLGDPRTEAFF.

The chain couples TRBV5-1 to TRBJ1-4; D is undetermined. The CDR3 loop spans 15 amino acids. The V gene's germline CDR1 is SGHRS and CDR2 YFSETQ. V was cut by 0 bases and J by 8 bases, with 14 bases left in between. CDR3: CASSLAGSGREKLFF. DNA of the CDR3: TGCGCCAGCAGCTTGGCGGGATCCGGGCGAGAAAAACTGTTTTTT.

The chain recombines TRBV19 with TRBJ1-1; D unclear. CDR1 and CDR2 from the germline V gene are LNHDA and SQIVND (reference sequence). V dropped 3 bases and J dropped 2 bases, with 7 bases sitting between them. The CDR3 runs 13 residues. CDR3: CASSIVRNTEAFF. CDR3 nucleotide sequence: TGTGCCAGTAGTATCGTCCGAAACACTGAAGCTTTCTTT.

The chain recombines TRBV28 with TRBJ2-7; no clear D. With 3 bases removed from V and 5 bases from J, the gap between germline ends came to 5 bases. The CDR3 has 11 amino acids. Germline V CDR1 and CDR2: MDHEN, SYDVKM. CDR3 sequence (DNA): TGTGCCAGCAGTTTCTTAGACGAGCAGTACTTC. Encoded protein: CASSFLDEQYF.